The T cell receptor beta chain under discussion was sequenced for a study of PD-L1 blockade in urothelial cancer. Study in general: Blood underwent analysis 3 weeks (second dose) and 6 weeks after treatment began.

Method: immunoSEQ multiplex PCR; TCRdb's copy keeps in-frame clones and lacks some. The sample shows 35,000 to 45,000 clones, over 70% of them seen only once. V was pared by 1 base and J by 0 bases, with 8 bases of the junction left unmatched. The CDR3 is made up of 19 amino acids. Per germline, CDR1 LGHNA and CDR2 YSLEER. The source of this sequence is a man between 70 and 80 years old with urothelial cancer. The sequenced sample was PBMCs, obtained around atezolizumab (anti-PD-L1) treatment. The rearrangement joins TRBV4-3 to TRBJ2-6; 8 nucleotides agree with TRBD1. CDR3 DNA: TGCGCCAGCAGCCAAGGCTTCGGACAGGGCCTCTCTGGGGCCAACGTCCTGACTTTC. This gives the protein CASSQGFGQGLSGANVLTF.